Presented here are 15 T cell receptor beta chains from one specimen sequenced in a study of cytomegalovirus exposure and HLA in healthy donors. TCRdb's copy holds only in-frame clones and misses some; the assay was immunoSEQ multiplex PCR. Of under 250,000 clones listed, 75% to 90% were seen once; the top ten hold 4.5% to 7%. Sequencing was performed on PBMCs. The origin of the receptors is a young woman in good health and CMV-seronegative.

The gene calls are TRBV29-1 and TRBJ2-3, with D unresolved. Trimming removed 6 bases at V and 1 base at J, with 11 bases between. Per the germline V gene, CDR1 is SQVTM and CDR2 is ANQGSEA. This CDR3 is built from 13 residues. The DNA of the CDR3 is TGCAGCGTCCCCGCAAGGGGCACAGATACGCAGTATTTT. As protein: CSVPARGTDTQYF.

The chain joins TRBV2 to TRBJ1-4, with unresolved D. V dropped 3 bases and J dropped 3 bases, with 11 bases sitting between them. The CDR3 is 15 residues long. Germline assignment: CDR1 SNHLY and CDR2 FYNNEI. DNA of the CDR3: TGTGCCAGCAGTGAGTTGGGCATATCTAATGAAAAACTGTTTTTT. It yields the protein CASSELGISNEKLFF.

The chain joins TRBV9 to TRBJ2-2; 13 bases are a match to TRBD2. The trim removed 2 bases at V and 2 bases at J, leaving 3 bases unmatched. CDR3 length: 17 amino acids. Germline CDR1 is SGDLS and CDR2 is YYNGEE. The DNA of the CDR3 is TGTGCCAGCAGCGTTGGACTAGCGGGAGCAAACACCGGGGAGCTGTTTTTT. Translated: CASSVGLAGANTGELFF.

CDR3 loop: CASSLSRETQYF. CDR3 bases: TGTGCCAGCAGTTTATCGAGAGAGACCCAGTACTTC. The chain uses TRBV27 and TRBJ2-5; D not certain. The V gene lost 0 bases and the J gene lost 4 bases, with 3 bases spanning the gap. Germline loops: CDR1 MNHEY, CDR2 SMNVEV (reference sequence). The CDR3 has 12 residues.

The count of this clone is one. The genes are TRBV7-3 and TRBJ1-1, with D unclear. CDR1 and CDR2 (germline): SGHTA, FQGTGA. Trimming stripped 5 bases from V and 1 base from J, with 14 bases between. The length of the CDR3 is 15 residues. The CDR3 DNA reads TGTGCCAGCAGCGCGTCATCGGGGTGGAACACTGAAGCTTTCTTT. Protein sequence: CASSASSGWNTEAFF. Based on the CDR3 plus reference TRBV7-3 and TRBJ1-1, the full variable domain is GAGVSQTPSNKVTEKGKYVELRCDPISGHTALYWYRQSLGQGPEFLIYFQGTGAADDSGLPNDRFFAVRPEGSVSTLKIQRTERGDSAVYLCASSASSGWNTEAFFGQGTRLTVV.

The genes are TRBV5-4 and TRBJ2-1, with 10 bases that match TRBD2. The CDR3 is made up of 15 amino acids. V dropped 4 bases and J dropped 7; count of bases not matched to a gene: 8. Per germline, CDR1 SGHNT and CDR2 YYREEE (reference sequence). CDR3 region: CASSPAGGRSNEQFF. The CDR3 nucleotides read TGTGCCAGCAGCCCAGCGGGAGGGCGGAGTAATGAGCAGTTCTTC. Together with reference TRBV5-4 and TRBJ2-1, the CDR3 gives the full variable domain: ETGVTQSPTHLIKTRGQQVTLRCSSQSGHNTVSWYQQALGQGPQFIFQYYREEENGRGNFPPRFSGLQFPNYSSELNVNALELDDSALYLCASSPAGGRSNEQFFGPGTRLTVL.

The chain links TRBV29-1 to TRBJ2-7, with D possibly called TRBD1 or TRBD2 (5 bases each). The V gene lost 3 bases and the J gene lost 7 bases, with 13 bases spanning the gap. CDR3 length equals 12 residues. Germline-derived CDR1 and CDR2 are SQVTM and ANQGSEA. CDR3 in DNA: TGCAGCGTTGATGGGACGGGTCGGGAGCAGTACTTC. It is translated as CSVDGTGREQYF.

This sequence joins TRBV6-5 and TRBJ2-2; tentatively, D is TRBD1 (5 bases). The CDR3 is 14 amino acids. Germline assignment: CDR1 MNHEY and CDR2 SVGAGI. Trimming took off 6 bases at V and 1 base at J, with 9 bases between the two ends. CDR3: CASRRQKNTGELFF. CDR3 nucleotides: TGTGCCAGCAGACGACAGAAGAACACCGGGGAGCTGTTTTTT.

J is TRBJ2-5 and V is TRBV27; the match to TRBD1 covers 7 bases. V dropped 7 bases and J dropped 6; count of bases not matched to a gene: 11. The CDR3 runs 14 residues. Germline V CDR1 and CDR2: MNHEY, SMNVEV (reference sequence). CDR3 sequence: CASNKNTGAQTQYF. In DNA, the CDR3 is TGTGCCAGCAATAAAAACACAGGGGCACAGACCCAGTACTTC.

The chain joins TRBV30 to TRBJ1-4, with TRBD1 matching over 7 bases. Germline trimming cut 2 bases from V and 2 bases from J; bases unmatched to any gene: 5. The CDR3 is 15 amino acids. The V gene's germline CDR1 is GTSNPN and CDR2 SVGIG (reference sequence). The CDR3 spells CAWSSLDRTNEKLFF. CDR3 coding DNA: TGTGCCTGGAGTTCCCTGGACAGGACTAATGAAAAACTGTTTTTT. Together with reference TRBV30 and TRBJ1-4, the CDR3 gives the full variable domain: SQTIHQWPATLVQPVGSPLSLECTVEGTSNPNLYWYRQAAGRGLQLLFYSVGIGQISSEVPQNLSASRPQDRQFILSSKKLLLSDSGFYLCAWSSLDRTNEKLFFGSGTQLSVL.

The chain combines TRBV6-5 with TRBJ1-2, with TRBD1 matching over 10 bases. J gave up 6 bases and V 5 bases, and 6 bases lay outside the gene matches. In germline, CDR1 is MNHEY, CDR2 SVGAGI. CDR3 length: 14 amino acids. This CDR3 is CASSLRTGGNGYTF. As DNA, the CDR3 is TGTGCCAGCAGTCTACGGACAGGGGGAAATGGCTACACCTTC.

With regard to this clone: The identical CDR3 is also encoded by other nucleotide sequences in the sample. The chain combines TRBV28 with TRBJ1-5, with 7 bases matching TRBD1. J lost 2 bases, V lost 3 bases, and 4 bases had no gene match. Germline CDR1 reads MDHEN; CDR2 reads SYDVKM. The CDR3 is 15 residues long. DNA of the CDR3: TGTGCCAGCAGTTTTACAGGGGCGCGCAATCAGCCCCAGCATTTT. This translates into CASSFTGARNQPQHF.

The CDR3, as DNA: TGCGCCAGCAGCAAGGACAGGAGGGCATGGACCGGGGAGCTGTTTTTT. It yields the protein CASSKDRRAWTGELFF. The J gene is TRBJ2-2, the V gene TRBV5-1, with D tentatively TRBD1 (7 bases). CDR1 SGHRS and CDR2 YFSETQ come from the germline V gene. The CDR3 has 16 residues. Trimming pared 4 bases from V and 5 bases from J, leaving 18 bases between.

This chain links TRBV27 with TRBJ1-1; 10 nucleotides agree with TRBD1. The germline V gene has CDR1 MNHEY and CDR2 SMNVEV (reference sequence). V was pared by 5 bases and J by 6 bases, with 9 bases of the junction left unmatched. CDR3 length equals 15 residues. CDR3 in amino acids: CASSMGTGAGAEAFF. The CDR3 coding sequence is TGTGCCAGCAGTATGGGGACAGGGGCAGGTGCTGAAGCTTTCTTT.

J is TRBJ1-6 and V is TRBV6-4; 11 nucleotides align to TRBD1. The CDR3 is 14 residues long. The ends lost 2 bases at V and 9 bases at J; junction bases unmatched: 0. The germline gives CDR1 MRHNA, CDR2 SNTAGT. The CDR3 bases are TGTGCCAGCAGTGACGGGACAGGGGGTTCACCCCTCCACTTT. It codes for CASSDGTGGSPLHF.